Listed below are T cell receptor beta chains from one sample, sequenced in a study of blood T cell repertoires in COVID-19. Sequencing was performed with immunoSEQ multiplex PCR; in TCRdb, only in-frame clones are kept and a portion is missing. Here the sample spans 25,000 to 35,000 clones, over 75% being singletons. Material: peripheral blood. The origin of the receptors is an elderly man with active COVID-19. Each CDR3 is given with its conserved first and last residue. Fields, in order: clone size, V gene, D gene, J gene, CDR3 DNA, CDR3 protein. A D gene is named only where the DNA matches it firmly. Clone size is stated in some rows and not others, as once, few, many or a class when expanded.

>NA|TRBV9|TRBD1|TRBJ2-7
TGTGCCAGCAGCGTAGCTCCGGGACAGGGTTACGAGCAGTACTTC
CASSVAPGQGYEQYF
>NA|TRBV5-1|TRBD1|TRBJ1-2
TGCGCCAGCAGCGAGGGACAGGCCCACTATGGCTACACCTTC
CASSEGQAHYGYTF
>NA|TRBV5-1|TRBD1|TRBJ2-3
TGCGCCAGCAGCTCCGGGACAGGGGATTGGTGGCCAGATACGCAGTATTTT
CASSSGTGDWWPDTQYF
>NA|TRBV27|TRBD1|TRBJ1-5
TGTGCCAGCAGCCATCGCGGGACAGCATTCAATCAGCCCCAGCATTTT
CASSHRGTAFNQPQHF
>NA|TRBV18|TRBD1|TRBJ1-3
TGTGCCAGCTCACCATCGAGACAGGGGGCTGGAAACACCATATATTTT
CASSPSRQGAGNTIYF
>NA|TRBV28|TRBD1|TRBJ2-2
TGTGCCAGCAGAATACCTGGGACAGCCGGGGAGCTGTTTTTT
CASRIPGTAGELFF
>NA|TRBV6-6|TRBD1|TRBJ2-2
TGTGCCCACAGGGGGCACCCCGGGGAGCTGTTTTTT
CAHRGHPGELFF
>NA|TRBV10-1|NA|TRBJ2-5
TGCGCCAGCAGTAGTGGATTTCAGGGGCAAGAGACCCAGTACTTC
CASSSGFQGQETQYF
>NA|TRBV14|NA|TRBJ1-5
TGTGCCAGCAGCGGACGGACAGTCCGTAATCAGCCCCAGCATTTT
CASSGRTVRNQPQHF
>few|TRBV9|NA|TRBJ2-7
TGTGCCAGCAGCGTAGGGCACAGGGATGAGCAGTACTTC
CASSVGHRDEQYF
>few|TRBV19|NA|TRBJ1-6
TGTGCCAGTAGTATAGATAGAGGGAATTCACCCCTCCACTTT
CASSIDRGNSPLHF
>few|TRBV5-1|TRBD1|TRBJ1-1
TGCGCCAGCAGCTTGGCCAGGGGGCGGGGGAACACTGAAGCTTTCTTT
CASSLARGRGNTEAFF
>NA|TRBV9|NA|TRBJ1-4
TGTGCCAGCAGCGTAGGGAACGGGGAAAAACTGTTTTTT
CASSVGNGEKLFF
>NA|TRBV3-1/TRBV3-2|NA|TRBJ1-2
TGTGCCAGCAGCCGGGGGGTCGAGGATGGCTACACCTTC
CASSRGVEDGYTF
>NA|TRBV12-3/TRBV12-4|NA|TRBJ2-1
TGTGCCAGCAGCGTGGGTTTGCGGAATGAGCAGTTCTTC
CASSVGLRNEQFF
>once|TRBV5-6|NA|TRBJ1-2
TGTGCCAGCAGCTTGATTGAGGGCAGCTACACCTTC
CASSLIEGSYTF
>NA|TRBV27|NA|TRBJ1-2
TGTGCCAGCAGTTTATGGGCGGGGGCTTCCACCGGCTACACCTTC
CASSLWAGASTGYTF
>NA|TRBV4-3|TRBD1|TRBJ2-7
TGCGCCAGCAGCCAGTACGCCGGGACAGTTAACTACGAGCAGTACTTC
CASSQYAGTVNYEQYF
>few|TRBV24-1|NA|TRBJ2-1
TGTGCCACTAGGCAGGGTTCGATTGATGAGCAGTTCTTC
CATRQGSIDEQFF
>once|TRBV6-5|TRBD1|TRBJ2-7
TGTGCCAGCAGAACGGGGCGGGACAGGGTCTACGAGCAGTACTTC
CASRTGRDRVYEQYF
>NA|TRBV19|NA|TRBJ2-1
TGTGCCAGTATAAGTAGCTCACTAGGGCACAATGAGCAGTTCTTC
CASISSSLGHNEQFF
>NA|TRBV6-4|NA|TRBJ1-3
TGTGCCAGCAGTTCTCTTCCCGGAAACACCATATATTTT
CASSSLPGNTIYF
>NA|TRBV24-1|TRBD1|TRBJ2-5
TGTGCCACCAGTGACGCCGGGACAGGGGGCCGGGAGACCCAGTACTTC
CATSDAGTGGRETQYF
>NA|TRBV19|TRBD1|TRBJ2-1
TGTGCCAGTAGACCGACAGGGGGCGGATATGAGCAGTTCTTC
CASRPTGGGYEQFF
>NA|TRBV5-1|TRBD1|TRBJ1-2
TGCGCCAGCAGCTTAACACAGGGGACCAGAGGGGATGGCTACACCTTC
CASSLTQGTRGDGYTF
>NA|TRBV28|TRBD1|TRBJ1-5
TGTGCCAGCATGGCAGGGGGTTTCAATCAGCCCCAGCATTTT
CASMAGGFNQPQHF
>NA|TRBV11-2|TRBD2|TRBJ2-2
TGTGCCAGCAGCCCCCGCCGGGGGGAGAACACCGGGGAGCTGTTTTTT
CASSPRRGENTGELFF
>NA|TRBV7-2|TRBD2|TRBJ2-7
TGTGCCAGCAGCTTAAAGACCCCGGGACTAGCGGGGGGTTACGAGCAGTACTTC
CASSLKTPGLAGGYEQYF
>NA|TRBV2|TRBD2|TRBJ2-1
TGTGCCAGCAGTGGGACTAGGGGAGGGATCAATGAGCAGTTCTTC
CASSGTRGGINEQFF
>NA|TRBV20-1|NA|TRBJ1-2
TGCAGTGCTAGTTTACAGGAGCCTGGGTATGGCTACACCTTC
CSASLQEPGYGYTF
>few|TRBV4-1|NA|TRBJ2-2
TGCGCCAGCACCCCGAAGGGGGCGGGAACCGGGGAGCTGTTTTTT
CASTPKGAGTGELFF
>NA|TRBV5-4|TRBD1|TRBJ2-7
TGTGCCAGCAGCCCCGGATTATTTCCCCCCGGGACAGCCTACGAGCAGTACTTC
CASSPGLFPPGTAYEQYF
>NA|TRBV10-1|TRBD1|TRBJ1-1
TGCGCCGGCAGGGGGGCAGGGGTTTTCACTGAAGCTTTCTTT
CAGRGAGVFTEAFF
>once|TRBV6-5|NA|TRBJ2-2
TGTGCCAGCAGTTACTCGCAGGGGTACACCGGGGAGCTGTTTTTT
CASSYSQGYTGELFF